This T cell receptor beta chain was captured by sequencing in a study of blood T cell repertoires in COVID-19. V gave up 6 bases and J gave up 3 bases; unmatched junction bases: 1. The CDR3 has 15 residues. CDR1 is SNHLY and CDR2 is FYNNEI in the germline V gene. Sequencing used immunoSEQ multiplex PCR; TCRdb keeps in-frame clones, though not all of them. The sample has about 63,000 clones, around 84% seen once. On this clone itself: The same CDR3 arises from other DNA sequences in this sample as well.

The source of this sequence is a human donor in a cohort sampled during active COVID-19. The chain joins TRBV2 to TRBJ2-3; 15 bases agree with TRBD2. Material for sequencing was peripheral blood. The chain's CDR3 is CASSGTSGRTDTQYF. CDR3 DNA sequence: TGTGCCAGCAGCGGGACTAGCGGGAGGACAGATACGCAGTATTTT.